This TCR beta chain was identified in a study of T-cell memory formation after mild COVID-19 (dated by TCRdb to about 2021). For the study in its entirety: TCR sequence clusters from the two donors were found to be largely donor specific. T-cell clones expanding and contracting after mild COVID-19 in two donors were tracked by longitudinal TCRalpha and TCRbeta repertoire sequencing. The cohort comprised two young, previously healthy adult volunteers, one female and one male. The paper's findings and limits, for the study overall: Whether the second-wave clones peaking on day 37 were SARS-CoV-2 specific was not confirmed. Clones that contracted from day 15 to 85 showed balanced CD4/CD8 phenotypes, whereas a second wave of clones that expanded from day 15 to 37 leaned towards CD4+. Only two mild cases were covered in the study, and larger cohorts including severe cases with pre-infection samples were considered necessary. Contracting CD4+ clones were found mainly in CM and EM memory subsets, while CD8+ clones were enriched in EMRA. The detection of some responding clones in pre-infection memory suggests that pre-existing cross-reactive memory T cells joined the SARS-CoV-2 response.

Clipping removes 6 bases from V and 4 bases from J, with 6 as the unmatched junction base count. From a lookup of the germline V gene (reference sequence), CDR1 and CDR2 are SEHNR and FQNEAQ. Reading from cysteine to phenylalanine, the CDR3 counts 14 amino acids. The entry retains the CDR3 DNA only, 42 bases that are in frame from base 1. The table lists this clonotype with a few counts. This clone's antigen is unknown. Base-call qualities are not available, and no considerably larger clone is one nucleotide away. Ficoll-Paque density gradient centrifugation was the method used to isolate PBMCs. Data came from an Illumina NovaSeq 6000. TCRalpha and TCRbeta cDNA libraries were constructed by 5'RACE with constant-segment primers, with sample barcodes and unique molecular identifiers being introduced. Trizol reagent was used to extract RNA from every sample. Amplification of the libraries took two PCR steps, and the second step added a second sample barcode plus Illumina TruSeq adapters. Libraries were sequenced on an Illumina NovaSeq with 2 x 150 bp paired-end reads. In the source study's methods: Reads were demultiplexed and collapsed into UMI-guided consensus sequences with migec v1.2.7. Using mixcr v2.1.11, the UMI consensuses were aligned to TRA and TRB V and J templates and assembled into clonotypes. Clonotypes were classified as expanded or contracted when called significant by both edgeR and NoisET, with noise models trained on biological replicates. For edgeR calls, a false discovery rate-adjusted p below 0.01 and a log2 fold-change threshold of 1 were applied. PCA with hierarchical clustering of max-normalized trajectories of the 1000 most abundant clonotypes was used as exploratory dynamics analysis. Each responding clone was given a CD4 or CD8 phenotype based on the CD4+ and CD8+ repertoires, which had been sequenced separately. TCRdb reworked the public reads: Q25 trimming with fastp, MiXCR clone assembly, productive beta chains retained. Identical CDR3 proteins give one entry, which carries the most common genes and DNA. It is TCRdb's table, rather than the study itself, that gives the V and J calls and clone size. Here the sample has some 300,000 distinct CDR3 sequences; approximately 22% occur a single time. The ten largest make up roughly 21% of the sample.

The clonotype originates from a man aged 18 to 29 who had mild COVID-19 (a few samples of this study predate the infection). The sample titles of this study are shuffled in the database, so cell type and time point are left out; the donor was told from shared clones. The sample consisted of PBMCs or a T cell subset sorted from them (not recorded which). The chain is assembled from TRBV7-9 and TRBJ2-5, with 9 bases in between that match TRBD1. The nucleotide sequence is TGTGCCAGCAGAACCGCGGGACAGGGAGAGACCCAGTACTTC. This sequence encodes CASRTAGQGETQYF.